These 26 T cell receptor beta chains share one sample of origin, sequenced in a study of blood T cell repertoires in COVID-19. Profiled with immunoSEQ multiplex PCR; TCRdb holds only in-frame clones, not every one. The sample consists of around 200,000 clones, about nine tenths of them appearing once. Sequenced material: peripheral blood. These receptors all stem from a man in his fifties or sixties with acute or convalescent COVID-19.

The CDR3 bases are TGCGCCAGCAGCCAAGGACAGGGGGCCTGGGACACTGAAGCTTTCTTT. The encoded protein is CASSQGQGAWDTEAFF. This chain connects TRBV4-1 to TRBJ1-1; the match to TRBD1 covers 10 bases. Germline trimming cut 1 base from V and 3 bases from J; bases unmatched to any gene: 5. The CDR3 contains 16 residues. Germline V gene lookup returns CDR1 MGHRA and CDR2 YSYEKL.

The chain is built from TRBV6-5 and TRBJ2-7, with 8 nucleotides matching TRBD1. The V gene end was trimmed by 6 bases and the J gene end by 1 base; junction bases not matched to a gene: 5. This CDR3 region has 14 residues. Germline CDR1 reads MNHEY; CDR2 reads SVGAGI. The CDR3 here is CASRPRQGSYEQYF. The CDR3 region has the DNA TGTGCCAGCAGACCAAGACAGGGGTCCTACGAGCAGTACTTC.

This chain joins TRBV5-8 and TRBJ1-4; 9 bases line up with TRBD1. J was trimmed by 0 bases and V by 5 bases; bases with no gene match: 8. The CDR3 consists of 17 residues. The V gene's germline CDR1 is SGHTS and CDR2 YDEGEE. The CDR3: CASRTGTGSATNEKLFF. CDR3 DNA: TGTGCCAGCAGAACCGGGACAGGGTCCGCAACTAATGAAAAACTGTTTTTT.

The V gene is TRBV18, the J gene TRBJ1-3; D unclear. The CDR3 loop spans 15 amino acids. Looked up from germline, CDR1 is KGHSH and CDR2 is LQKENI. Trimming left V 0 bases short and J 4 bases short, with 10 bases between. The CDR3 region is CASSPPATRGNTIYF. The CDR3 DNA reads TGTGCCAGCTCACCACCGGCGACTAGGGGAAACACCATATATTTT.

This clone was seen only a few times. The chain has TRBV9 and TRBJ1-6; 12 bases match TRBD1. The CDR3 is 19 amino acids. After removal of 5 bases from V and 5 bases from J, the junction contained 14 bases not matched to a gene. Germline V gene data show CDR1 as SGDLS and CDR2 as YYNGEE. In nucleotides, the CDR3 is TGTGCCAGCAGGTCCGGGACAGGGGGCACGCAATCGGATAATTCACCCCTCCACTTT. This sequence encodes CASRSGTGGTQSDNSPLHF.

This chain joins TRBV9 and TRBJ1-2, with D perhaps matching TRBD1 (5 bases). Trimming took off 3 bases at V and 6 bases at J, with 18 bases between the two ends. The CDR3 totals 15 residues. Per germline, CDR1 SGDLS and CDR2 YYNGEE. CDR3 residues: CASSALTVTRNGYTF. The DNA of the CDR3 is TGTGCCAGCAGCGCCTTGACAGTCACGAGGAATGGCTACACCTTC.

This rearrangement joins TRBV7-2 to TRBJ1-3; TRBD1 is a possible D gene (6 bases). Germline V gene data show CDR1 as SGHTA and CDR2 as FQGNSA. With 5 bases removed from V and 3 bases from J, the gap between germline ends came to 11 bases. The CDR3 is 14 amino acids. The CDR3, as DNA: TGTGCCAGCAGCCAACAGGGCTATGGAAACACCATATATTTT. Its translation is CASSQQGYGNTIYF.

V gene TRBV5-8 combines with J gene TRBJ1-1; D not resolved. From germline, CDR1 is SGHTS and CDR2 YDEGEE. The CDR3 is 14 amino acids. V was shortened by 0 bases and J by 2 bases, with 8 bases between the two germline ends. CDR3 in amino acids: CASSLDVSNTEAFF. CDR3 DNA sequence: TGTGCCAGCAGCTTGGACGTTAGCAACACTGAAGCTTTCTTT.

This clone was counted only a few times. V and J are TRBV7-8 and TRBJ2-1; 16 bases line up with TRBD2. Losses at the gene ends were 5 bases for V and 9 bases for J; bases not matched to a gene: 7. The length of the CDR3 is 16 residues. Germline V gene data show CDR1 as SGHVS and CDR2 as FQNEAQ. The CDR3 nucleotides are TGTGCCAGCAGCCTTGAGGGACTAGCGGGGGGGTCTGAGCAGTTCTTC. Translated: CASSLEGLAGGSEQFF.

The chain joins TRBV9 to TRBJ2-1, with TRBD2 identical over 7 bases. Germline V CDR1 and CDR2: SGDLS, YYNGEE. The CDR3 covers 13 residues. With 2 bases clipped from V and 10 bases from J, the junction kept 6 bases outside the gene matches. CDR3 in amino acids: CASSVAGEREQFF. For the CDR3, the DNA is TGTGCCAGCAGCGTGGCGGGGGAGCGGGAGCAGTTCTTC.

The chain recombines TRBV2 with TRBJ2-7; possibly TRBD1 for D (6 bases). CDR3 length: 14 amino acids. The ends were cut back, 10 bases at V and 6 bases at J, with 22 bases in the middle. CDR1 is SNHLY, CDR2 FYNNEI, per germline. CDR3 sequence (DNA): TGTGCCATCAAAGGGGGAAACCAGGAACCCGAGCAGTACTTC. It is translated as CAIKGGNQEPEQYF.

This chain connects TRBV29-1 to TRBJ1-1; no clear D. Between the trimmed V and J ends, which lost 8 bases and 0 bases, there was a span of 10 bases. CDR1 is SQVTM, CDR2 ANQGSEA, per germline. This CDR3 spans 12 amino acids. The CDR3 loop reads CSPGLMNTEAFF. Here the CDR3 DNA reads TGCAGCCCTGGGCTCATGAACACTGAAGCTTTCTTT.

The chain employs TRBV10-3 and TRBJ2-3; perhaps TRBD1 as D (6 bases). Germline V gene data show CDR1 as ENHRY and CDR2 as SYGVKD. There are 13 residues in the CDR3. The germline V and J ends were trimmed by 10 bases and 3 bases, with 14 bases remaining between them. CDR3 residues: CATDDRWTDTQYF. CDR3 nucleotide sequence: TGTGCCACCGACGACAGGTGGACAGATACGCAGTATTTT.

For the CDR3, the DNA is TGTGCCAGTAGTATCCCCCGGACAGGGTTGCGTGGCTACACCTTC. It translates to CASSIPRTGLRGYTF. The rearrangement links TRBV19 to TRBJ1-2; 8 nucleotides match TRBD1. This CDR3 comprises 15 residues. Germline CDR1 is LNHDA and CDR2 is SQIVND (reference sequence). V was clipped by 3 bases and J by 7 bases; unmatched bases: 10.

This chain connects TRBV5-1 to TRBJ2-6; weak D call: TRBD2 (6 bases). Germline V CDR1 and CDR2: SGHRS, YFSETQ. The V gene lost 1 base and the J gene lost 0 bases, with 11 bases spanning the gap. CDR3 length: 17 amino acids. CDR3 nucleotides: TGCGCCAGCAGCTTGAGGGCCGGGAGCTCTGGGGCCAACGTCCTGACTTTC. It specifies CASSLRAGSSGANVLTF.

This rearrangement joins TRBV19 to TRBJ2-6, with 9 bases fitting TRBD1. The V and J ends lost 7 bases and 2 bases, in that order; junction bases with no gene match: 6. There are 16 residues in the CDR3. The V gene's germline CDR1 is LNHDA and CDR2 SQIVND (reference sequence). CDR3: CASTQGAQAGANVLTF. The CDR3 DNA sequence: TGTGCCAGTACACAGGGGGCGCAGGCTGGGGCCAACGTCCTGACTTTC.

V usage is TRBV5-1 and J usage is TRBJ1-1; D possibly corresponds to TRBD1 (6 bases). Between the trimmed V and J ends, which lost 6 bases and 3 bases, there was a span of 15 bases. The CDR3 loop spans 14 amino acids. CDR1 and CDR2 (germline): SGHRS, YFSETQ. The CDR3 region is CASTKGGVDTEAFF. The DNA of the CDR3 is TGCGCCAGCACCAAAGGGGGGGTGGACACTGAAGCTTTCTTT.

The chain employs TRBV27 and TRBJ1-4; 7 bases agree with TRBD1. CDR1 is MNHEY, CDR2 SMNVEV, per germline (reference sequence). The CDR3 loop spans 15 amino acids. V lost 2 bases to trimming and J lost 7 bases; unmatched junction nucleotides: 7. The CDR3 DNA is TGTGCCAGCAGTTTAACAGGGGCCGGAATTGAAAAACTGTTTTTT. Its protein product is CASSLTGAGIEKLFF.

The chain joins TRBV3-1 (or the pseudogene TRBV3-2) to TRBJ2-2; D may be TRBD1 (6 bases). The V gene's germline CDR1 is LGHDT and CDR2 YNNKEL (reference sequence). CDR3 size: 14 residues. V lost 6 bases to trimming and J lost 0 bases, with 8 bases between them. CDR3 sequence reads: CASRWDTNTGELFF. The CDR3 region has the DNA TGTGCCAGCAGATGGGACACGAACACCGGGGAGCTGTTTTTT.

This chain joins TRBV5-5 and TRBJ1-5; TRBD1 is a possible D gene (6 bases). The germline V and J ends were trimmed by 2 bases and 5 bases, with 8 bases remaining between them. Germline CDR1 SGHKS, CDR2 YYEKEE (reference sequence). This CDR3 comprises 13 residues. The CDR3 sequence is CASSFEGDQPQHF. In DNA form, the CDR3 reads TGTGCCAGCAGCTTCGAGGGGGATCAGCCCCAGCATTTT.

This clone occurred a few times. The CDR3 region is CSASEDRVSQPQHF. The CDR3 nucleotides are TGCAGTGCTAGTGAGGACAGGGTCTCTCAGCCCCAGCATTTT. This chain joins TRBV20-1 and TRBJ1-5; 8 bases agree with TRBD1. This CDR3 has 14 residues. CDR1 is DFQATT, CDR2 SNEGSKA, per germline (reference sequence). V was clipped by 3 bases and J by 6 bases; unmatched bases: 7.

The V call is TRBV19, the J call TRBJ2-3; tentative D call: TRBD2 (7 bases). The germline V and J ends were trimmed by 8 bases and 4 bases, with 16 bases remaining between them. Per germline, CDR1 LNHDA and CDR2 SQIVND (reference sequence). This CDR3 is 14 amino acids long. The CDR3 DNA reads TGTGCCAGTCGGTCGGGGGGCCCCCCAGATACGCAGTATTTT. Amino acid sequence: CASRSGGPPDTQYF.

The chain has TRBV2 and TRBJ1-5; 7 bases are a match to TRBD1. The length of the CDR3 is 14 residues. Germline values: CDR1 SNHLY, CDR2 FYNNEI. Trimming at V came to 6 bases and at J to 2 bases, leaving 4 bases not matched to a gene. CDR3 in DNA: TGTGCCAGCAGCTCGGACAGGCGCAATCAGCCCCAGCATTTT. As protein: CASSSDRRNQPQHF. The whole variable domain, filled in from reference TRBV2 and TRBJ1-5, reads EPEVTQTPSHQVTQMGQEVILRCVPISNHLYFYWYRQILGQKVEFLVSFYNNEISEKSEIFDDQFSVERPDGSNFTLKIRSTKLEDSAMYFCASSSDRRNQPQHFGDGTRLSIL.

The chain combines TRBV7-9 with TRBJ1-2, with D possibly matching TRBD1 (5 bases). V was trimmed by 4 bases and J by 5 bases, leaving 14 bases between them. This CDR3 is built from 14 residues. The germline CDR1 and CDR2 sequences are SEHNR and FQNEAQ (reference sequence). The CDR3 region is CASSSITTDYGYTF. The CDR3, as DNA: TGTGCCAGCAGCTCTATTACGACAGATTATGGCTACACCTTC.

This clone was counted only a few times. The rearrangement links TRBV6-5 to TRBJ2-7; D is uncertain. V lost 0 bases and J 3 bases, leaving 9 bases between the germline ends. CDR3 length equals 14 residues. The germline V gene encodes CDR1 MNHEY and CDR2 SVGAGI. Here the CDR3 DNA reads TGTGCCAGCAGTTACTCCTCGCCAGGCTACGAGCAGTACTTC. Its protein is CASSYSSPGYEQYF.

This clone was counted only a few times. The genes are TRBV7-3 and TRBJ1-6; D is possibly TRBD1 (6 bases). V dropped 1 base and J dropped 6 bases, with 13 bases sitting between them. Germline V gene lookup returns CDR1 SGHTA and CDR2 FQGTGA. This CDR3 is 16 amino acids long. The CDR3 nucleotides read TGTGCCAGCAGCTTAAAGGGGGATCAAACTAATTCACCCCTCCACTTT. This sequence encodes CASSLKGDQTNSPLHF.